A selection of T cell receptor beta chains follows, all from one sample in a study of blood T cell repertoires in COVID-19. Profiling relied on immunoSEQ multiplex PCR, and the TCRdb table lists in-frame clones only, not all of them. This sample has 85,000 to 120,000 clones; 65% to 75% occur once, and the top ten carry 0.9%. The sequencing input was peripheral blood. The receptor source for this set is a human donor with acute or convalescent COVID-19. The donor label of this sample is uncertain. CDR3s include the opening cysteine and the closing phenylalanine or tryptophan. A D gene is named only where the DNA matches it firmly. Clone size is not always given. Where it is, it says once, few, many or a class for expanded clones.

j_gene | v_gene | abundance | d_gene | CDR3aa | CDR3nt
TRBJ1-6 | TRBV7-9 | few | TRBD1 | CASSSQGAGNSPLHF | TGTGCCAGCAGCTCACAGGGGGCTGGAAATTCACCCCTCCACTTT
TRBJ2-1 | TRBV4-1 | NA | NA | CASSQAPGYEQFF | TGCGCCAGCAGCCAAGCTCCGGGGTATGAGCAGTTCTTC
TRBJ2-5 | TRBV18 | NA | NA | CASSPGLQETQYF | TGTGCCAGCTCACCAGGCTTACAAGAGACCCAGTACTTC
TRBJ1-1 | TRBV7-9 | once | TRBD1 | CASSLQGAKNTEAFF | TGTGCCAGCAGTCTACAGGGGGCCAAGAACACTGAAGCTTTCTTT
TRBJ2-5 | TRBV30 | once | NA | CAWRAQELLGETQYF | TGTGCCTGGAGGGCACAGGAGCTTCTGGGGGAGACCCAGTACTTC
TRBJ1-1 | TRBV3-1/TRBV3-2 | NA | TRBD1 | CASSYRTGMNTEAFF | TGTGCCAGCAGCTATAGGACAGGGATGAACACTGAAGCTTTCTTT
TRBJ2-3 | TRBV5-1 | NA | NA | CASRPSGGGTDTQYF | TGCGCCAGCAGACCCTCCGGCGGGGGCACAGATACGCAGTATTTT
TRBJ1-2 | TRBV27 | NA | NA | CASSLSPGTYGYTF | TGTGCCAGCAGTTTAAGTCCAGGAACCTATGGCTACACCTTC
TRBJ1-6 | TRBV2 | NA | NA | CASSSLRATLNSPLHF | TGTGCCAGCAGTTCGCTCAGGGCGACACTTAATTCACCCCTCCACTTT
TRBJ1-1 | TRBV11-2 | many | NA | CASSLVAGLTEAFF | TGTGCCAGCAGCTTAGTCGCGGGGCTAACTGAAGCTTTCTTT
TRBJ2-2 | TRBV4-2 | NA | TRBD2 | CASSPSPSGGARTGELFF | TGTGCCAGCAGCCCCAGCCCAAGCGGGGGGGCCCGGACCGGGGAGCTGTTTTTT
TRBJ1-4 | TRBV18 | NA | NA | CASSKGRGEKLFF | TGTGCCAGCTCTAAGGGCAGGGGTGAAAAACTGTTTTTT
TRBJ2-5 | TRBV14 | few | TRBD2 | CASSRREGQETQYF | TGTGCCAGCAGCCGCAGGGAGGGCCAAGAGACCCAGTACTTC
TRBJ1-1 | TRBV3-1/TRBV3-2 | once | NA | CASSQDRVGRAFF | TGTGCCAGCAGCCAAGATCGAGTGGGGCGGGCTTTCTTT
TRBJ1-1 | TRBV29-1 | NA | NA | CSVEGAAAGEAFF | TGCAGCGTTGAAGGAGCAGCCGCGGGTGAAGCTTTCTTT
TRBJ1-1 | TRBV3-1/TRBV3-2 | NA | TRBD1 | CASSPGTGINTEAFF | TGTGCCAGCAGCCCGGGGACAGGGATAAACACTGAAGCTTTCTTT
TRBJ2-2 | TRBV5-1 | NA | NA | CASSSGNNGELFF | TGCGCCAGCAGCTCGGGAAACAACGGGGAGCTGTTTTTT
TRBJ2-7 | TRBV2 | NA | NA | CASRTTVLGEQYF | TGTGCCAGCAGAACGACAGTTCTAGGCGAGCAGTACTTC
TRBJ1-2 | TRBV3-1/TRBV3-2 | NA | NA | CASSPLLTDLYGGYTF | TGTGCCAGCAGCCCTCTCCTTACGGACCTCTATGGAGGGTACACCTTC
TRBJ2-2 | TRBV4-1 | NA | NA | CASSQPGTGPLLFF | TGCGCCAGCAGTCAACCTGGGACTGGCCCCCTACTGTTTTTT
TRBJ2-6 | TRBV15 | NA | NA | CATTRAGGANVLTF | TGTGCCACCACCCGGGCGGGTGGGGCCAACGTCCTGACTTTC
TRBJ2-1 | TRBV11-2 | NA | TRBD1 | CASSLNRDRGNNEQFF | TGTGCCAGCAGCTTGAACCGGGACAGGGGCAACAATGAGCAGTTCTTC
TRBJ1-2 | TRBV12-3/TRBV12-4 | NA | NA | CASSAGRSGYTF | TGTGCCAGCAGTGCCGGTCGGTCTGGCTACACCTTC
TRBJ2-7 | TRBV27 | few | NA | CASSKPGTNYEQYF | TGTGCCAGCAGTAAGCCCGGGACAAACTACGAGCAGTACTTC
TRBJ2-5 | TRBV13 | NA | NA | CASSSGLGGETQYF | TGTGCCAGCAGCTCTGGACTAGGGGGGGAGACCCAGTACTTC
TRBJ2-4 | TRBV5-4 | NA | TRBD2 | CASSWRSLTSGGRVNIQYF | TGTGCCAGCAGCTGGAGGTCTCTTACTAGCGGGGGCAGGGTAAACATTCAGTACTTC
TRBJ2-3 | TRBV30 | once | NA | CAWSNARSNAQYF | TGTGCCTGGAGTAACGCGCGGTCCAATGCGCAGTATTTT
TRBJ1-6 | TRBV5-6 | NA | NA | CASSLSQGNSPLHF | TGTGCCAGCAGCTTGTCCCAGGGCAATTCACCCCTCCACTTT
TRBJ1-5 | TRBV7-9 | few | NA | CASSHSNQPQHF | TGTGCCAGCAGCCATAGCAATCAGCCCCAGCATTTT